This record looks at one TCR beta chain sequence and its context. This sequence may be a read error, since a much larger clone differs from it by one base. Germline values: CDR1 SGHRS, CDR2 YFSETQ. The CDR3 spans 13 residues. V lost 6 bases, J lost 4 bases, and 13 bases lay in between. This record comes from a study of T cells after yellow fever vaccination. TCRdb reprocessed the 5' RACE reads with MiXCR, giving one entry per CDR3 protein. The sample lists about 21,000 distinct CDR3 sequences; less than 5.5% were seen once. Findings and limits, study-wide: The secondary response showed a weaker magnitude and a faster peak, day 5 versus 15. The CD4 and CD8 compartments had a small share of their clonotypes in common. Sorted memory cells at day 0 lacked detectable levels of almost all vaccine-responding clonotypes. Once the booster was given, most primary-vaccination clones reappeared, at about 96% for CD4 and around 90% for CD8.

The chain employs TRBV5-1 and TRBJ1-1; a weak D match, TRBD1 (5 bases). The receptor was derived from a man aged 18 to 30 who received the YFV17D yellow fever vaccine. The sequencing used PBMCs, either bulk or a sorted T-cell subset (CD4+, CD8+, memory, or dextramer-sorted; not recorded which), collected 35 to 50 days after the first yellow fever vaccination. Here the CDR3 reads CASIQDSSTEAFF. The CDR3 DNA sequence: TGCGCCAGCATACAGGACTCCTCCACTGAAGCTTTCTTT.